Following are 29 T cell receptor beta chains from one sample sequenced in a study of siplizumab effects on memory and regulatory T cells. Sequenced by immunoSEQ multiplex PCR; TCRdb stores in-frame clones only, minus some. The sample shows approximately 75,000 clones, around 93% of them seen only once. What was sequenced was CD8+ T cells sorted from blood. The receptors come from a human donor in good health.

V is TRBV27 and J is TRBJ2-7, with D unresolved. Trimming cost V 5 bases and J 0 bases, with 14 bases left between them. Per germline, CDR1 MNHEY and CDR2 SMNVEV (reference sequence). The CDR3 has 15 residues. DNA of the CDR3: TGTGCCAGCAGTACCTCGGCTGGCCTCTCCTACGAGCAGTACTTC. Amino acids: CASSTSAGLSYEQYF.

The chain carries TRBV7-6 and TRBJ2-5; D tentatively reads TRBD1 or TRBD2 (5 bases each). With the DNA end fitting TRBJ2-7 better, the J assignment may be wrong. CDR3 size: 14 residues. Per the germline V gene, CDR1 is SGHVS and CDR2 is FNYEAQ. This chain's CDR3 is CASSQTVGDGEQYF. Written as DNA, the CDR3 is TGTGCCAGCAGCCAAACGGTGGGGGACGGCGAGCAGTACTTC.

This clone came up once. The chain joins TRBV5-1 to TRBJ2-7, with TRBD1 identical over 7 bases. V was pared by 3 bases and J by 4 bases, with 4 bases of the junction left unmatched. Germline loops: CDR1 SGHRS, CDR2 YFSETQ. This CDR3 comprises 13 residues. This CDR3 is CASSSDREYEQYF. The CDR3, as DNA: TGCGCCAGCAGCTCCGACAGGGAATACGAGCAGTACTTC. The whole variable domain, remainder taken from reference TRBV5-1 and TRBJ2-7, is KAGVTQTPRYLIKTRGQQVTLSCSPISGHRSVSWYQQTPGQGLQFLFEYFSETQRNKGNFPGRFSGRQFSNSRSEMNVSTLELGDSALYLCASSSDREYEQYFGPGTRLTVT.

V usage is TRBV29-1 and J usage is TRBJ1-6; no reliable D call. Germline V gene sequence: CDR1 SQVTM, CDR2 ANQGSEA. The CDR3 is made up of 11 amino acids. Trimming took off 0 bases at V and 14 bases at J, with 8 bases between the two ends. The CDR3 DNA reads TGCAGCGTTGAAGAAGGGTTTTCCCTCCACTTT. Translating gives CSVEEGFSLHF.

The chain carries TRBV5-6 and TRBJ2-7, with 10 bases identical to TRBD1. Germline V gives CDR1 SGHDT, CDR2 YYEEEE. This CDR3 has 15 residues. Trimming at V came to 5 bases and at J to 11 bases, leaving 16 bases not matched to a gene. The CDR3 loop is CASRSNTRTGGMEYF. CDR3 DNA: TGTGCCAGCAGATCGAATACTAGGACAGGGGGGATGGAGTACTTC.

This clone was recorded only once. This chain uses TRBV28 with TRBJ2-7; a possible D gene is TRBD1 (6 bases). The V gene's germline CDR1 is MDHEN and CDR2 SYDVKM. This CDR3 has 15 amino acids. V was trimmed by 3 bases and J by 0 bases, leaving 12 bases between them. CDR3: CASSLSAGASYEQYF. The CDR3 coding sequence is TGTGCCAGCAGTTTGTCGGCAGGGGCCTCCTACGAGCAGTACTTC.

The rearrangement links TRBV7-9 to TRBJ1-4, with TRBD1 as a possible D gene (6 bases). V was pared by 5 bases and J by 4 bases, with 14 bases between. CDR1 is SEHNR, CDR2 FQNEAQ, per germline (reference sequence). The CDR3 totals 15 residues. The CDR3 reads CASSLGGQGNEKLFF. The CDR3 DNA reads as TGTGCCAGCAGCCTGGGGGGGCAAGGTAATGAAAAACTGTTTTTT. Looking up the rest from reference TRBV7-9 and TRBJ1-4 gives the full variable domain: DTGVSQNPRHKITKRGQNVTFRCDPISEHNRLYWYRQTLGQGPEFLTYFQNEAQLEKSRLLSDRFSAERPKGSFSTLEIQRTEQGDSAMYLCASSLGGQGNEKLFFGSGTQLSVL.

This chain joins TRBV29-1 and TRBJ1-2, with 7 positions matching TRBD1. V gave up 0 bases and J gave up 3 bases; unmatched junction bases: 1. CDR3 length equals 13 residues. Germline V gives CDR1 SQVTM, CDR2 ANQGSEA. CDR3 coding DNA: TGCAGCGTTGAAGATACAGGGGACTATGGCTACACCTTC. It is translated as CSVEDTGDYGYTF.

This chain connects TRBV27 to TRBJ2-7; a weak D match, TRBD1 (5 bases). The germline V gene encodes CDR1 MNHEY and CDR2 SMNVEV (reference sequence). V lost 2 bases, J lost 4 bases, and 9 bases lay in between. The CDR3 covers 13 residues. The CDR3, as DNA: TGTGCCAGCAGTTTAGCAGGGCAGTACGAGCAGTACTTC. Amino acids: CASSLAGQYEQYF.

The chain joins TRBV6-5 to TRBJ1-4; D gene unclear. The CDR3 is made up of 16 amino acids. Per germline, CDR1 MNHEY and CDR2 SVGAGI. Trimming stripped 0 bases from V and 5 bases from J, with 13 bases between. The CDR3 reads CASSYSNKVLNEKLFF. In DNA, the CDR3 is TGTGCCAGCAGTTACTCGAATAAGGTGTTAAATGAAAAACTGTTTTTT.

The rearrangement uses TRBV4-1 and TRBJ2-4, with 7 nucleotides matching TRBD2. CDR1 is MGHRA and CDR2 is YSYEKL in the germline V gene. The J segment lost 9 bases and the V segment lost 0 bases, leaving 5 bases of the junction unmatched. CDR3 length: 14 amino acids. DNA for the CDR3: TGCGCCAGCAGCCAAGAATCCAGGGAGGGCATTCAGTACTTC. It encodes CASSQESREGIQYF.

This chain connects TRBV25-1 to TRBJ1-2; D call uncertain. Deletions cut 6 bases from V and 3 bases from J, with 11 bases between. The CDR3 consists of 13 residues. Germline assignment: CDR1 MGHDK and CDR2 SYGVNS. CDR3 sequence (DNA): TGTGCCAGCAGCTCTGTGGGTGACTATGGCTACACCTTC. This gives the protein CASSSVGDYGYTF.

This clone was observed a single time. The gene calls are TRBV5-6 and TRBJ2-2; D ambiguous. Germline V gives CDR1 SGHDT, CDR2 YYEEEE. The CDR3 has 14 residues. V shed 3 bases and J shed 3 bases, with 9 bases lying between them. The CDR3 sequence is CASSWRIDTGELFF. For the CDR3, the DNA is TGTGCCAGCAGCTGGCGGATCGACACCGGGGAGCTGTTTTTT.

This rearrangement joins TRBV27 to TRBJ1-6; D is uncertain. The V gene's germline CDR1 is MNHEY and CDR2 SMNVEV (reference sequence). Trimming took 8 bases from V and 7 from J, leaving 18 bases between them. This CDR3 has 15 residues. CDR3 sequence (DNA): TGTGCCAGCGGAATCCAGGTTCAATTAAATTCACCCCTCCACTTT. Translation: CASGIQVQLNSPLHF.

CDR3 region: CSVRTSSYNEQFF. As DNA, the CDR3 is TGCAGCGTGCGGACTAGCAGCTACAATGAGCAGTTCTTC. This rearrangement joins TRBV29-1 to TRBJ2-1; 8 positions match TRBD2. Germline trimming cut 6 bases from V and 3 bases from J; bases unmatched to any gene: 4. The germline CDR1 and CDR2 sequences are SQVTM and ANQGSEA. There are 13 residues in the CDR3.

Remarks on this clone: At one end the junction does not follow the germline gene, possibly because of a read error. CDR3 DNA: TGTGCCAGCAGCCCCGGGGGCGAGCTCTATGACTACACCTTC. Encoded protein: CASSPGGELYDYTF. The rearrangement uses TRBV9 and TRBJ1-2, with TRBD1 as a possible D gene (6 bases). The CDR3 has 14 residues. The germline V gene has CDR1 SGDLS and CDR2 YYNGEE.

This clone was found once. The J gene is TRBJ1-5, the V gene TRBV15; D ambiguous. The germline V gene has CDR1 LNHNV and CDR2 YYDKDF (reference sequence). The CDR3 is made up of 16 amino acids. Trimming left V 4 bases short and J 5 bases short, with 18 bases between. CDR3: CATSTALIGPHQPQHF. CDR3 DNA sequence: TGTGCCACCAGCACAGCACTAATCGGGCCCCATCAGCCCCAGCATTTT.

This clone was detected once. This chain connects TRBV9 to TRBJ1-1, with D possibly matching TRBD1 (6 bases). The CDR3 is 13 residues long. From germline, CDR1 is SGDLS and CDR2 YYNGEE. Trimming pared 4 bases from V and 6 bases from J, leaving 13 bases between. The CDR3 DNA reads as TGTGCCAGCAGCTCTTACACAGGGTCTGAAGCTTTCTTT. Protein product: CASSSYTGSEAFF.

The chain is built from TRBV7-2 and TRBJ2-2, with D uncertain. The V gene's germline CDR1 is SGHTA and CDR2 FQGNSA. The CDR3 runs to 15 residues. The V end lost 0 bases, the J end lost 6 bases, and 11 bases lay between the germline ends. In DNA form, the CDR3 reads TGTGCCAGCAGCTTAGCGCTAATGAGCTCCGGGGAGCTGTTTTTT. It encodes CASSLALMSSGELFF.

This clone was detected only a few times. V usage is TRBV30 and J usage is TRBJ1-5; tentatively, D is TRBD1 (6 bases). V shed 0 bases and J shed 3 bases, with 9 bases lying between them. The CDR3 runs 14 residues. The germline V gene encodes CDR1 GTSNPN and CDR2 SVGIG (reference sequence). The CDR3 region is CAWSVAGVNQPQHF. The CDR3 region has the DNA TGTGCCTGGAGTGTAGCAGGGGTCAATCAGCCCCAGCATTTT.

The J gene is TRBJ2-2, the V gene TRBV5-6; TRBD1 agrees at 8 bases. CDR1 is SGHDT and CDR2 is YYEEEE in the germline V gene. V lost 0 bases, J lost 9 bases, and 10 bases stayed unmatched. This CDR3 comprises 16 residues. The CDR3 sequence: CASSLGAGGHYRELFF. For the CDR3, the DNA is TGTGCCAGCAGCTTGGGGGCAGGGGGCCATTATCGGGAGCTGTTTTTT.

The rearrangement joins TRBV6-5 to TRBJ1-1; D not resolved. CDR3 length: 16 residues. V lost 2 bases and J 0 bases, leaving 13 bases between the germline ends. CDR1 MNHEY and CDR2 SVGAGI come from the germline V gene. The CDR3 region is CASSYLSAQLNTEAFF. The CDR3 coding sequence is TGTGCCAGCAGTTACCTCAGCGCTCAGCTGAACACTGAAGCTTTCTTT.

The rearrangement links TRBV4-1 to TRBJ1-6; D possibly corresponds to TRBD1 (5 bases). V was clipped by 3 bases and J by 6 bases, with 15 bases between them. The length of the CDR3 is 16 residues. CDR1 and CDR2 from the germline V gene are MGHRA and YSYEKL. Here the CDR3 reads CASSQDTGTGNSPLHF. CDR3 coding DNA: TGCGCCAGCAGCCAGGACACCGGGACTGGTAATTCACCCCTCCACTTT.

The chain uses TRBV4-1 and TRBJ1-1; D is ambiguous. Germline loops: CDR1 MGHRA, CDR2 YSYEKL. CDR3 length: 14 amino acids. V shed 0 bases and J shed 4 bases, with 9 bases lying between them. The CDR3 reads CASSQDVAATEAFF. The CDR3 region has the DNA TGCGCCAGCAGCCAAGATGTGGCAGCCACTGAAGCTTTCTTT.

The chain links TRBV5-5 to TRBJ2-7; D possibly corresponds to TRBD2 (5 bases). The CDR3 length is 15 residues. V shed 1 base and J shed 0 bases, with 11 bases lying between them. The germline V gene encodes CDR1 SGHKS and CDR2 YYEKEE (reference sequence). CDR3 protein: CASSLNFGDSYEQYF. In nucleotides, the CDR3 is TGTGCCAGCAGCTTGAACTTCGGGGACTCCTACGAGCAGTACTTC. Complete variable domain (other parts from reference TRBV5-5 and TRBJ2-7): DAGVTQSPTHLIKTRGQQVTLRCSPISGHKSVSWYQQVLGQGPQFIFQYYEKEERGRGNFPDRFSARQFPNYSSELNVNALLLGDSALYLCASSLNFGDSYEQYFGPGTRLTVT.

The V gene is TRBV4-1, the J gene TRBJ1-1, with unresolved D. This CDR3 has 13 residues. The V gene lost 4 bases and the J gene lost 0 bases, with 6 bases spanning the gap. Germline V gene lookup returns CDR1 MGHRA and CDR2 YSYEKL. Here the CDR3 reads CASSRSMNTEAFF. CDR3 nucleotides: TGCGCCAGCAGCCGTTCGATGAACACTGAAGCTTTCTTT.

The chain has TRBV7-9 and TRBJ1-4, with 9 nucleotides matching TRBD1. The CDR3 covers 16 residues. The trim removed 5 bases at V and 7 bases at J, leaving 11 bases unmatched. CDR1 and CDR2 from the germline V gene are SEHNR and FQNEAQ (reference sequence). The CDR3 DNA reads as TGTGCCAGCAGCCTAGAGGGACAGGGCGCAGGTGAAAAACTGTTTTTT. Protein product: CASSLEGQGAGEKLFF. Filled out from reference TRBV7-9 and TRBJ1-4, the complete variable domain reads DTGVSQNPRHKITKRGQNVTFRCDPISEHNRLYWYRQTLGQGPEFLTYFQNEAQLEKSRLLSDRFSAERPKGSFSTLEIQRTEQGDSAMYLCASSLEGQGAGEKLFFGSGTQLSVL.

The rearrangement joins TRBV11-2 to TRBJ1-6; D is undetermined. The germline gives CDR1 SGHAT, CDR2 FQNNGV. Trimming removed 5 bases at V and 9 bases at J, with 14 bases between. CDR3 size: 14 residues. Written as DNA, the CDR3 is TGTGCCAGCAGCCCGGCGGATCAGGCTTCACCCCTCCACTTT. Protein: CASSPADQASPLHF.

This clone was found a few times. V gene TRBV19 combines with J gene TRBJ2-7, with a weak D call TRBD1 (5 bases). CDR3 length: 15 amino acids. Germline V CDR1 and CDR2: LNHDA, SQIVND (reference sequence). Trimming took 5 bases from V and 3 from J, leaving 17 bases between them. The CDR3, as DNA: TGTGCCAGTAGTGCCGCAGGGTCCTCCTACTACGAGCAGTACTTC. Encoded protein: CASSAAGSSYYEQYF.